This TCR beta chain was captured in a study of blood T cell repertoires in COVID-19. Study background: Whether acute or convalescent, the COVID-19 samples came from the United States, Italy and Spain. Sources were T cells, B-cell-depleted T cells, or PBMCs; the material itself was cDNA or gDNA.

The V segment lost 4 bases and the J segment 5 bases; nucleotides outside the gene matches: 6. This CDR3 comprises 15 residues. The germline CDR1 and CDR2 sequences are SEHNR and FQNEAQ (reference sequence). Sequencing used immunoSEQ multiplex PCR; TCRdb keeps in-frame clones, though not all of them. Among around 130,000 clones listed, 80% to 90% were seen once. Input material: peripheral blood. The chain recombines TRBV7-9 with TRBJ1-5; 9 positions match TRBD1. This TCR derives from a man in his 70s with active or convalescent COVID-19. Here the CDR3 DNA reads TGTGCCAGCAGCTCGGGACAGGGCCAGGATCAGCCCCAGCATTTT. Protein product: CASSSGQGQDQPQHF.